The 9 T cell receptor beta chains presented below share a single source sample, sequenced in a study of T cells in Graves' hyperthyroidism and ophthalmopathy. Amplified TCR beta CDR3 regions derived from RNA transcripts. The HTBI set primed first-round TCR CDR3 RT-PCR. TCRdb passed the multiplex PCR reads through MiXCR, listing each CDR3 protein once. Here the sample spans roughly 500,000 distinct CDR3 sequences, around a fifth being singletons. The sequenced material came from blood. These TCRs come from a woman aged 70 to 79 with Graves' ophthalmopathy.

CDR3: CASSPTSGAVNEQFF. As DNA, the CDR3 is TGTGCCAGCAGCCCGACTAGCGGGGCGGTAAATGAGCAGTTCTTC. The chain carries TRBV3-1 and TRBJ2-1; 11 nucleotides match TRBD2. Germline CDR1 and CDR2: LGHDT and YNNKEL (reference sequence). The CDR3 length is 15 residues. V lost 4 bases and J lost 7; bases outside the gene matches: 6.

This clonotype was detected a few times. The CDR3 coding sequence is TGTGCCAGCTCTCCTTCTAATATAAACTATGGCTACACCTTC. Its protein product is CASSPSNINYGYTF. The V call is TRBV18, the J call TRBJ1-2; D gene uncertain. The CDR3 has 14 amino acids. Germline V gene lookup returns CDR1 KGHSH and CDR2 LQKENI. Trimming shortened V by 6 bases and J by 2 bases, and 13 bases separated the two germline ends.

This clonotype has more than one count but fewer than ten. The rearrangement joins TRBV20-1 to TRBJ1-5; 9 bases are a match to TRBD1. Germline-derived CDR1 and CDR2 are DFQATT and SNEGSKA (reference sequence). Unmatched junction bases numbered 6, after V lost 2 bases and J lost 1 base. The CDR3 length is 16 residues. The CDR3 spells CSARSVDRGSNQPQHF. CDR3 bases: TGCAGTGCTAGATCCGTGGACAGGGGCAGCAATCAGCCCCAGCATTTT.

The rearrangement joins TRBV4-1 to TRBJ1-5; D is ambiguous. The CDR3 extends over 13 amino acids. V was shortened by 4 bases and J by 4 bases, with 8 bases between the two germline ends. Germline values: CDR1 MGHRA, CDR2 YSYEKL. The DNA for the CDR3 is TGCGCCAGCAGCCGCTCCGGGAATCAGCCCCAGCATTTT. Its protein product is CASSRSGNQPQHF.

Ten or more counts support this clonotype. The genes are TRBV27 and TRBJ1-1; no definite D call. The CDR3 loop spans 17 amino acids. Trimming left V 3 bases short and J 2 bases short, with 19 bases between. Germline loops: CDR1 MNHEY, CDR2 SMNVEV (reference sequence). CDR3 DNA sequence: TGTGCCAGCAGTTTTCTCCCTCGTAATGCCCTAAACACTGAAGCTTTCTTT. Its translation is CASSFLPRNALNTEAFF.

The V and J genes are TRBV27 and TRBJ2-1; tentatively, D is TRBD2 (5 bases). In germline, CDR1 is MNHEY, CDR2 SMNVEV (reference sequence). V lost 0 bases to trimming and J lost 5 bases, with 17 bases between them. The CDR3 contains 17 residues. The CDR3 region is CASSLSRGGGLNNEQFF. The CDR3 DNA is TGTGCCAGCAGTTTATCTCGTGGCGGAGGCTTAAACAATGAGCAGTTCTTC.

The V gene is TRBV20-1, the J gene TRBJ2-5; TRBD1 might be the D (5 bases). Deletions cut 5 bases from V and 5 bases from J, with 18 bases between. There are 14 residues in the CDR3. Germline CDR1 and CDR2: DFQATT and SNEGSKA (reference sequence). The CDR3 bases are TGCAGTGCTCGCGGATGGACACAAGGGGAGACCCAGTACTTC. Amino acids: CSARGWTQGETQYF.

This chain links TRBV24-1 with TRBJ2-7; TRBD1 aligns across 9 bases. CDR1 and CDR2 from the germline V gene are KGHDR and SFDVKD. V lost 0 bases, J lost 5 bases, and 4 bases stayed unmatched. The CDR3 runs to 15 residues. CDR3 in DNA: TGTGCCACCAGTGATTTGGGGACAGGGAGGAACGAGCAGTACTTC. This encodes CATSDLGTGRNEQYF.

This clonotype has only a few counts. The chain has TRBV5-1 and TRBJ2-4; D is uncertain. There are 15 residues in the CDR3. Trimming removed 0 bases at V and 3 bases at J, with 10 bases between. CDR1 is SGHRS, CDR2 YFSETQ, per germline. CDR3 DNA: TGCGCCAGCAGCTTGGCCAATCCAGGCAAAAACATTCAGTACTTC. Its protein is CASSLANPGKNIQYF.